This entry describes one TCR beta chain. The germline V gene encodes CDR1 LGHNT and CDR2 FRNRAP. V shed 4 bases and J 1 base; nucleotides not matched to a gene: 1. The CDR3 has 14 residues. This sample was included in a study of blood T cell repertoires in COVID-19. Study in general: Samples came from the United States, Italy and Spain, spanning acute and convalescent COVID-19. T cells, B-cell-depleted T cells, or PBMCs provided the cDNA or gDNA that served as material.

Original methodology: Nucleated cell counts were estimated from reference gene primer amplification. Only in-frame clones appear in the TCRdb table, and some are missing; sequencing was by immunoSEQ multiplex PCR. The DNA was the basis for D and trimming; V, J and clone size are from that table. The table shows under 200,000 clones, with 84% occurring only once. The genes are TRBV12-5 and TRBJ2-7; 10 bases are a match to TRBD1. Specimen: peripheral blood. The clonotype originates from a man aged 18 to 30 with active or convalescent COVID-19. CDR3 sequence (DNA): TGTGCTAGTGGTTCGGGACAGGGGTCCTACGAGCAGTACTTC. It is translated as CASGSGQGSYEQYF.